A single sample gave rise to the 17 T cell receptor beta chains below, sequenced in a study of T cell responses to AZD1222 COVID-19 vaccine (dated by TCRdb to the early 2020s). This specimen's time point label, interpreted: about 28 days (+/-7) after the second vaccine dose. The protocol used for the library was the immunoSEQ multiplex PCR assay. TCRdb mirrors the immuneACCESS table, restricted to in-frame sequences. Some clones are absent from its copies; in checked studies, under half trace to an unresolved V gene, and the reason for the others is unknown. A total of 100,000 to 140,000 clones appear in this sample, 92% of them only once. The ten largest clones represent about 8.1% of the sample. The sequencing used peripheral blood, collected 28 days after the second AZD1222 dose. The receptors were gathered from an adult who received the AZD1222 COVID-19 vaccine.

The chain employs TRBV4-2 and TRBJ2-1, with 8 bases matching TRBD2. Looked up from germline, CDR1 is LGHNA and CDR2 is YNFKEQ. The CDR3 covers 11 residues. V lost 5 bases, J lost 15 bases, and 6 bases stayed unmatched. The CDR3 region is CASSERENLFF. Here the CDR3 DNA reads TGTGCCAGCAGCGAGCGGGAGAATCTGTTCTTC.

The chain couples TRBV7-2 to TRBJ1-6; no firm D call. CDR1 and CDR2 (germline): SGHTA, FQGNSA. The CDR3 contains 15 residues. V lost 1 base and J lost 7, with 11 bases in between. This CDR3 reads CASSLEFVGNSPLHF. In DNA, the CDR3 is TGTGCCAGCAGCTTAGAGTTCGTAGGGAATTCACCCCTCCACTTT.

The rearrangement joins TRBV7-9 to TRBJ2-7, with 7 bases that match TRBD1. This CDR3 contains 15 residues. The junction had 10 bases not matched to a gene; V was cut back by 5 bases and J by 3 bases. CDR1 is SEHNR, CDR2 FQNEAQ, per germline (reference sequence). The CDR3 is CASSPNDRAGYEQYF. The CDR3 DNA is TGTGCCAGCAGCCCTAATGACAGGGCGGGCTACGAGCAGTACTTC.

The V call is TRBV19, the J call TRBJ2-2; 8 bases are a match to TRBD1. The trim removed 4 bases at V and 5 bases at J, leaving 3 bases unmatched. Germline lookup yields CDR1 LNHDA and CDR2 SQIVND (reference sequence). The CDR3 length is 14 residues. In nucleotides, the CDR3 is TGTGCCAGTAGTAGGCAGGGGGCGACCGGGGAGCTGTTTTTT. Amino acid sequence: CASSRQGATGELFF.

The gene calls are TRBV14 and TRBJ2-7; TRBD2 might be the D (5 bases). CDR1 and CDR2 from the germline V gene are SGHDN and FVKESK. This CDR3 is built from 15 residues. The V end lost 4 bases, the J end lost 3 bases, and 16 bases lay between the germline ends. CDR3 sequence reads: CASSPRSGIVYEQYF. The CDR3 nucleotides are TGTGCCAGCAGCCCCCGTTCCGGGATCGTCTACGAGCAGTACTTC.

The genes are TRBV5-1 and TRBJ1-2; D uncertain. The CDR3 sequence is 14 residues long. The ends were cut back, 4 bases at V and 0 bases at J, with 10 bases in the middle. The V gene's germline CDR1 is SGHRS and CDR2 YFSETQ. The CDR3 DNA follows: TGCGCCAGCAGCCCGGGAGGACCTAACTATGGCTACACCTTC. This encodes CASSPGGPNYGYTF. The full variable domain, with the rest looked up from reference TRBV5-1 and TRBJ1-2, is KAGVTQTPRYLIKTRGQQVTLSCSPISGHRSVSWYQQTPGQGLQFLFEYFSETQRNKGNFPGRFSGRQFSNSRSEMNVSTLELGDSALYLCASSPGGPNYGYTFGSGTRLTVV.

This chain uses TRBV5-1 with TRBJ2-5, with 7 bases lining up with TRBD2. The CDR3 sequence is 14 residues long. Germline values: CDR1 SGHRS, CDR2 YFSETQ. With V trimmed by 0 bases and J by 7 bases, 6 bases remained unmatched. As DNA, the CDR3 is TGCGCCAGCAGCTTGGATAGCGGCGGGGGGACCCAGTACTTC. Amino acid sequence: CASSLDSGGGTQYF.

The chain is built from TRBV11-2 and TRBJ1-6; possibly TRBD1 for D (5 bases). Trimming left V 5 bases short and J 14 bases short, with 19 bases between. Germline CDR1 reads SGHAT; CDR2 reads FQNNGV. This CDR3 spans 14 amino acids. Here the CDR3 DNA reads TGTGCCAGCAGCCTCTCCGGTGGGGGGACGTCCCTCCACTTT. It specifies CASSLSGGGTSLHF.

CDR3 bases: TGCGCCAGCAGCCAAGATCTGGAACAGGGGGCGACTGAAGCTTTCTTT. This encodes CASSQDLEQGATEAFF. This chain links TRBV4-3 with TRBJ1-1; TRBD1 matches 9 bases. Germline CDR1 reads LGHNA; CDR2 reads YSLEER. The V gene end was trimmed by 0 bases and the J gene end by 5 bases; junction bases not matched to a gene: 7. The CDR3 sequence is 16 residues long.

The chain is built from TRBV5-6 and TRBJ1-6, with no clear D. Germline lookup yields CDR1 SGHDT and CDR2 YYEEEE. This CDR3 contains 15 residues. The V end was cut by 3 bases, the J end by 10 bases, with 17 bases between. DNA of the CDR3: TGTGCCAGCAGCTATCGGACCCTAGCCGAATCACCCCTCCACTTT. It yields the protein CASSYRTLAESPLHF.

The V gene is TRBV18, the J gene TRBJ1-5; D remains ambiguous. Germline V gene data show CDR1 as KGHSH and CDR2 as LQKENI. The length of the CDR3 is 15 residues. V was shortened by 1 base and J by 7 bases, with 14 bases between the two germline ends. The CDR3: CASSPRAQNDQPQHF. CDR3 DNA: TGTGCCAGCTCACCACGGGCCCAGAACGACCAGCCCCAGCATTTT.

The V gene is TRBV4-1, the J gene TRBJ1-5; D uncertain. Germline lookup yields CDR1 MGHRA and CDR2 YSYEKL. Deletions cut 0 bases from V and 3 bases from J, with 12 bases between. CDR3 length: 16 amino acids. CDR3 coding DNA: TGCGCCAGCAGCCAAGATTTGGGCAGATACAATCAGCCCCAGCATTTT. This encodes CASSQDLGRYNQPQHF.

This chain connects TRBV29-1 to TRBJ2-7; 7 bases agree with TRBD2. This CDR3 is 13 amino acids long. V trimming: 3 bases; J trimming: 4 bases; junction bases outside the gene matches: 6. Germline values: CDR1 SQVTM, CDR2 ANQGSEA. The CDR3 coding sequence is TGCAGCGTTGAGGGTCTAGCGGAGTACGAGCAGTACTTC. Encoded protein: CSVEGLAEYEQYF.

This clone is classed as medium-sized. This chain's CDR3 is CASSGLGSGTFNNEQFF. CDR3 nucleotides: TGCGCCAGCAGCGGATTGGGCTCAGGGACTTTTAACAATGAGCAGTTCTTC. The chain joins TRBV5-1 to TRBJ2-1; tentative D call: TRBD2 (6 bases). There are 17 residues in the CDR3. Germline V CDR1 and CDR2: SGHRS, YFSETQ. Trimming pared 4 bases from V and 5 bases from J, leaving 22 bases between.

The rearrangement uses TRBV7-9 and TRBJ1-2; D uncertain. The CDR3 covers 13 residues. Trimming left V 4 bases short and J 6 bases short, with 12 bases between. Germline V gene data show CDR1 as SEHNR and CDR2 as FQNEAQ (reference sequence). The CDR3 DNA follows: TGTGCCAGCAGCTCAACGACAATACATGGCTACACCTTC. It specifies CASSSTTIHGYTF.

The chain recombines TRBV7-2 with TRBJ2-5; no clear D gene. Germline CDR1 reads SGHTA; CDR2 reads FQGNSA. CDR3 length: 13 amino acids. V was pared by 2 bases and J by 5 bases, with 9 bases between. CDR3 amino acids: CASSLRLTETQYF. The DNA of the CDR3 is TGTGCCAGCAGCTTAAGGTTGACGGAGACCCAGTACTTC.

The chain employs TRBV29-1 and TRBJ1-2; D gene uncertain. Germline lookup yields CDR1 SQVTM and CDR2 ANQGSEA. Between the trimmed V and J ends, which lost 8 bases and 5 bases, there was a span of 12 bases. CDR3 length equals 11 residues. The CDR3 coding sequence is TGCAGCTCGGGAGTCGAGTATGGCTACACCTTC. This encodes CSSGVEYGYTF.